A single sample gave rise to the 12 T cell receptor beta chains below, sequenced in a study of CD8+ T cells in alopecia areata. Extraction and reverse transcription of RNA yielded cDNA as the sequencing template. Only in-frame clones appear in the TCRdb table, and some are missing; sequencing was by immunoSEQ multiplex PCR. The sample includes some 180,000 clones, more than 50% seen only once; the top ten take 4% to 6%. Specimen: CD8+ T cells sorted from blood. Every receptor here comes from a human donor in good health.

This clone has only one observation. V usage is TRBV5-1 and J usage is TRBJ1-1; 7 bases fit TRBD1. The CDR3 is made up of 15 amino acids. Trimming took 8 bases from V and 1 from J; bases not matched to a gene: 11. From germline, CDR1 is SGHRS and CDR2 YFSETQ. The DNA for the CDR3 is TGCGCCAGTAGCAACAGGGGTGTTGAGAACACTGAAGCTTTCTTT. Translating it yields CASSNRGVENTEAFF.

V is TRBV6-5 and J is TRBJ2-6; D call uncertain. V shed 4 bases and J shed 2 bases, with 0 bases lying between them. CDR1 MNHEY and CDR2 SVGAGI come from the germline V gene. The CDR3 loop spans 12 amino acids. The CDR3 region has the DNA TGTGCCAGCAGTTCTGGGGCCAACGTCCTGACTTTC. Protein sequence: CASSSGANVLTF.

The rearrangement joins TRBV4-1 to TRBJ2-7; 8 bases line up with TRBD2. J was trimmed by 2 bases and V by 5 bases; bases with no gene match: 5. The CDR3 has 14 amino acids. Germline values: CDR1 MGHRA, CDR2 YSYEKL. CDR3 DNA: TGCGCCAGCAGCAGTAGCGGGGAGGCCTACGAGCAGTACTTC. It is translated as CASSSSGEAYEQYF.

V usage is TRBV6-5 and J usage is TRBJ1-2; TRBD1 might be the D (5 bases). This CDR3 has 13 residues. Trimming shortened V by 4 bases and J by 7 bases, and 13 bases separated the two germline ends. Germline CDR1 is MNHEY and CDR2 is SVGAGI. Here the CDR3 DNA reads TGTGCCAGCAGTTGGGGCCCCTTGGGTGGCTACACCTTC. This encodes CASSWGPLGGYTF.

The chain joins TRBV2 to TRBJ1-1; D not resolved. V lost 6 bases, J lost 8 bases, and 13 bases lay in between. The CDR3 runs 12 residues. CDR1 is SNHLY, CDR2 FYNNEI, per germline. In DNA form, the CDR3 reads TGTGCCAGCAGGCCGTCCCTGGGGGAAGCTTTCTTT. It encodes CASRPSLGEAFF.

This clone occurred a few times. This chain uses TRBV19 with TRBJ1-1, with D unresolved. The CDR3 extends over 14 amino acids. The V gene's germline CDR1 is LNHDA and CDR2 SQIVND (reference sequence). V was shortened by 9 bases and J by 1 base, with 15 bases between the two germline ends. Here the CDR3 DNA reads TGTGCCAGCCGCGGGTCGGCGGGGAACACTGAAGCTTTCTTT. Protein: CASRGSAGNTEAFF.

The CDR3 loop is CASSQGDRGLPGELFF. As DNA, the CDR3 is TGTGCCAGCAGCCAGGGGGACAGGGGGCTCCCCGGGGAGCTGTTTTTT. The gene calls are TRBV4-2 and TRBJ2-2, with 12 bases fitting TRBD1. Unmatched junction bases numbered 5, after V lost 3 bases and J lost 6 bases. The germline V gene encodes CDR1 LGHNA and CDR2 YNFKEQ. CDR3 length: 16 residues.

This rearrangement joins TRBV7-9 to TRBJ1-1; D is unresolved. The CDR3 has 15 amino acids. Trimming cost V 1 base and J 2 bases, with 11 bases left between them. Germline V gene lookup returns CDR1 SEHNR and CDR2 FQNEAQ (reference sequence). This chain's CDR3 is CASSLGLGINTEAFF. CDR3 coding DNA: TGTGCCAGCAGCTTAGGGCTAGGGATTAACACTGAAGCTTTCTTT. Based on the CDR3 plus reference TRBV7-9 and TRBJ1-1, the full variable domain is DTGVSQNPRHKITKRGQNVTFRCDPISEHNRLYWYRQTLGQGPEFLTYFQNEAQLEKSRLLSDRFSAERPKGSFSTLEIQRTEQGDSAMYLCASSLGLGINTEAFFGQGTRLTVV.

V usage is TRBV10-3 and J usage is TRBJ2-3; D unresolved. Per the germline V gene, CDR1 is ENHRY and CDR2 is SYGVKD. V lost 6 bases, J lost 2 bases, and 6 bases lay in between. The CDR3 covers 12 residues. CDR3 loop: CAISPNTDTQYF. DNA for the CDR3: TGTGCCATCAGCCCCAACACAGATACGCAGTATTTT.

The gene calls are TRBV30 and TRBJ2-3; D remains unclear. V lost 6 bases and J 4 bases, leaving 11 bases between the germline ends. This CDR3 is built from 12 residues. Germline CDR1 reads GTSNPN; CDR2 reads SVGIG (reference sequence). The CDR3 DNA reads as TGTGCCTGTCCCTCGTTGGCAGATACGCAGTATTTT. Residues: CACPSLADTQYF. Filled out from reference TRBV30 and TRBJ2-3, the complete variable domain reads SQTIHQWPATLVQPVGSPLSLECTVEGTSNPNLYWYRQAAGRGLQLLFYSVGIGQISSEVPQNLSASRPQDRQFILSSKKLLLSDSGFYLCACPSLADTQYFGPGTRLTVL.

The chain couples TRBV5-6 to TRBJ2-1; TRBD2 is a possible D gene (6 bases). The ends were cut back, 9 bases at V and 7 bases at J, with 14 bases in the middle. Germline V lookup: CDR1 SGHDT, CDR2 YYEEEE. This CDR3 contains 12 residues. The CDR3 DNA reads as TGTGCCACCGGTGGGGGGTCTAATGAGCAGTTCTTC. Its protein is CATGGGSNEQFF.

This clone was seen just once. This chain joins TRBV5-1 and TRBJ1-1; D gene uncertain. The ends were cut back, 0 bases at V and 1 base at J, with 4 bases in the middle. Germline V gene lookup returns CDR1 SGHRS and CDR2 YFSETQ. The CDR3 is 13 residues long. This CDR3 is CASSLGTNTEAFF. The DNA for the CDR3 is TGCGCCAGCAGCTTGGGTACGAACACTGAAGCTTTCTTT.